A selection of T cell receptor beta chains follows, all from one sample in a study of blood T cell repertoires in COVID-19. Assay: immunoSEQ multiplex PCR; the TCRdb copy retains only in-frame clones and omits some. The data contain some 320,000 clones, approximately 85% of them singletons. The sample was peripheral blood. These receptor sequences come from a human donor in a cohort sampled during active COVID-19. Each CDR3 is given with its conserved first and last residue. The D gene is left open where the match is weak. A row's size may be missing; if present it is once, few, many or a size class.

J gene: TRBJ1-1; CDR3 length: 13; clone size: -; D gene: -; V gene: TRBV21-1; CDR3 DNA: TGTGCCAGCAGGTGTAACAGGAACACTGAAGCTTTCTTT; CDR3 protein: CASRCNRNTEAFF
J gene: TRBJ1-2; CDR3 length: 16; clone size: -; D gene: TRBD1; V gene: TRBV6-5; CDR3 DNA: TGTGCCAGCAGTTACTCAGACAGGGCCCCGATCTATGGCTACACCTTC; CDR3 protein: CASSYSDRAPIYGYTF
J gene: TRBJ2-7; CDR3 length: 13; clone size: -; D gene: -; V gene: TRBV7-2; CDR3 DNA: TGTGCCAGCAGCTTAGAACAGTTCTACGAGCAGTACTTC; CDR3 protein: CASSLEQFYEQYF
J gene: TRBJ1-2; CDR3 length: 12; clone size: -; D gene: -; V gene: TRBV7-9; CDR3 DNA: TGTGCCAGCAGCCGGCAGGGCAATGGCTACACCTTC; CDR3 protein: CASSRQGNGYTF
J gene: TRBJ2-7; CDR3 length: 13; clone size: -; D gene: -; V gene: TRBV12-3/TRBV12-4; CDR3 DNA: TGTGCCAGCAGTTTGTACAGTTCCTACGAGCAGTACTTC; CDR3 protein: CASSLYSSYEQYF
J gene: TRBJ2-7; CDR3 length: 14; clone size: -; D gene: -; V gene: TRBV10-3; CDR3 DNA: TGTGCCATCAGTGAGTCAGGGGAATCCTACGAGCAGTACTTC; CDR3 protein: CAISESGESYEQYF
J gene: TRBJ1-4; CDR3 length: 15; clone size: -; D gene: TRBD1; V gene: TRBV25-1; CDR3 DNA: TGTGCCAGCGGGAGACTTGGACAGGGGAAAGAAAAACTGTTTTTT; CDR3 protein: CASGRLGQGKEKLFF
J gene: TRBJ1-5; CDR3 length: 18; clone size: -; D gene: TRBD1; V gene: TRBV6-1; CDR3 DNA: TGTGCCAGCAGTGAGATACTAAAACCGGGACAGGGAAGGAAGCCCCAGCATTTT; CDR3 protein: CASSEILKPGQGRKPQHF
J gene: TRBJ1-1; CDR3 length: 13; clone size: -; D gene: -; V gene: TRBV27; CDR3 DNA: TGTGCCAGCAGTTTACTGACTGACACTGAAGCTTTCTTT; CDR3 protein: CASSLLTDTEAFF
J gene: TRBJ1-5; CDR3 length: 14; clone size: few; D gene: TRBD1; V gene: TRBV5-6; CDR3 DNA: TGTGCCAGCCGTCGGGACAGACTGTATCAGCCCCAGCATTTT; CDR3 protein: CASRRDRLYQPQHF
J gene: TRBJ2-7; CDR3 length: 14; clone size: -; D gene: -; V gene: TRBV6-5; CDR3 DNA: TGTGCCAGCAGCCTAGAGGGAGATACCTACGAGCAGTACTTC; CDR3 protein: CASSLEGDTYEQYF
J gene: TRBJ2-3; CDR3 length: 16; clone size: -; D gene: TRBD2; V gene: TRBV18; CDR3 DNA: TGTGCCAGCTCACCAGGACTAGCGGGGGGAACAGATACGCAGTATTTT; CDR3 protein: CASSPGLAGGTDTQYF
J gene: TRBJ2-7; CDR3 length: 13; clone size: few; D gene: TRBD1; V gene: TRBV5-1; CDR3 DNA: TGCGCCAGCAGCGTTCTACAGGGGTACGAGCAGTACTTC; CDR3 protein: CASSVLQGYEQYF
J gene: TRBJ2-3; CDR3 length: 13; clone size: -; D gene: -; V gene: TRBV18; CDR3 DNA: TGTGCCAGCTCACAACTACTGACAGATACGCAGTATTTT; CDR3 protein: CASSQLLTDTQYF
J gene: TRBJ2-3; CDR3 length: 15; clone size: -; D gene: TRBD2; V gene: TRBV5-5; CDR3 DNA: TGTGCCAGCAGCTATAGCGGGGGGGCCGTAGATACGCAGTATTTT; CDR3 protein: CASSYSGGAVDTQYF
J gene: TRBJ1-1; CDR3 length: 11; clone size: once; D gene: -; V gene: TRBV12-3/TRBV12-4; CDR3 DNA: TGTGCCAGCAGTTTAAAACAGCGGGCTTTCTTT; CDR3 protein: CASSLKQRAFF
J gene: TRBJ2-3; CDR3 length: 17; clone size: -; D gene: -; V gene: TRBV5-4; CDR3 DNA: TGTGCCAGCAGCTGGGCTCCGGGACTGCGCTCACCAGATACGCAGTATTTT; CDR3 protein: CASSWAPGLRSPDTQYF
J gene: TRBJ1-1; CDR3 length: 12; clone size: -; D gene: -; V gene: TRBV19; CDR3 DNA: TGTGCCAGCCTGACAGAGAACACTGAAGCTTTCTTT; CDR3 protein: CASLTENTEAFF
J gene: TRBJ2-7; CDR3 length: 15; clone size: -; D gene: TRBD1; V gene: TRBV20-1; CDR3 DNA: TGCAGTGCTAGTTTACCGGGACAGGGTATCGACGAGCAGTACTTC; CDR3 protein: CSASLPGQGIDEQYF
J gene: TRBJ1-5; CDR3 length: 14; clone size: -; D gene: -; V gene: TRBV30; CDR3 DNA: TGTGCTAACGGGAGGGGGGGAGGCAATCAGCCCCAGCATTTT; CDR3 protein: CANGRGGGNQPQHF
J gene: TRBJ2-7; CDR3 length: 13; clone size: -; D gene: -; V gene: TRBV5-6; CDR3 DNA: TGTGCCAGCAGCTTGGCACAGACCTACGAGCAGTACTTC; CDR3 protein: CASSLAQTYEQYF
J gene: TRBJ1-2; CDR3 length: 13; clone size: once; D gene: -; V gene: TRBV14; CDR3 DNA: TGTGCCAGCAGCCCAGTCAGGGGCCTACGCTACACCTTC; CDR3 protein: CASSPVRGLRYTF
J gene: TRBJ2-3; CDR3 length: 15; clone size: -; D gene: TRBD2; V gene: TRBV5-8; CDR3 DNA: TGTGCCAGCAGCCTGGGGGGGGTTAGCACAGATACGCAGTATTTT; CDR3 protein: CASSLGGVSTDTQYF
J gene: TRBJ2-1; CDR3 length: 14; clone size: -; D gene: TRBD2; V gene: TRBV11-2; CDR3 DNA: TGTGCCAGCAGCTTAGGAGGACTAGCTCTTGAGCAGTTCTTC; CDR3 protein: CASSLGGLALEQFF
J gene: TRBJ2-7; CDR3 length: 15; clone size: -; D gene: TRBD1; V gene: TRBV6-5; CDR3 DNA: TGTGCCAGCAGTTACTCAGGCCAGGGGGCTGGTGAGCAGTACTTC; CDR3 protein: CASSYSGQGAGEQYF
J gene: TRBJ2-2; CDR3 length: 14; clone size: -; D gene: -; V gene: TRBV30; CDR3 DNA: TGTGCCTGGAGTGTACGCCGCGACACCGGGGAGCTGTTTTTT; CDR3 protein: CAWSVRRDTGELFF
J gene: TRBJ2-7; CDR3 length: 11; clone size: -; D gene: -; V gene: TRBV20-1; CDR3 DNA: TGCAGTGCTAGAGCAGGGAACGAGCAGTACTTC; CDR3 protein: CSARAGNEQYF
J gene: TRBJ1-5; CDR3 length: 14; clone size: few; D gene: -; V gene: TRBV2; CDR3 DNA: TGTGCCAGCAGTGAACCTTCGGGGGTTCAGCCCCAGCATTTT; CDR3 protein: CASSEPSGVQPQHF
J gene: TRBJ2-2; CDR3 length: 13; clone size: -; D gene: -; V gene: TRBV10-2; CDR3 DNA: TGCGCCACCGCCATTATTATCGATAGGGGGCTGTTTTTT; CDR3 protein: CATAIIIDRGLFF
J gene: TRBJ1-6; CDR3 length: 13; clone size: -; D gene: -; V gene: TRBV6-5; CDR3 DNA: TGTGCCAGCAGTTACTCATCCCGTTCACCCCTCCACTTT; CDR3 protein: CASSYSSRSPLHF
J gene: TRBJ1-2; CDR3 length: 12; clone size: -; D gene: -; V gene: TRBV28; CDR3 DNA: TGTGCCAGCAGTCCCCTACCGGGGGGCTACACCTTC; CDR3 protein: CASSPLPGGYTF
J gene: TRBJ2-2; CDR3 length: 16; clone size: -; D gene: TRBD1; V gene: TRBV27; CDR3 DNA: TGTGCCAGCAGTCCTCGGACAGGGGCCGGCACCGGGGAGCTGTTTTTT; CDR3 protein: CASSPRTGAGTGELFF
J gene: TRBJ1-6; CDR3 length: 15; clone size: few; D gene: -; V gene: TRBV30; CDR3 DNA: TGTGCCTGGAGTGAGTCCCGGGAAACCAACTCACCCCTCCACTTT; CDR3 protein: CAWSESRETNSPLHF
J gene: TRBJ2-1; CDR3 length: 16; clone size: -; D gene: -; V gene: TRBV7-3; CDR3 DNA: TGTGCCAGCAGCCCAGAACTAGTGGTGGGCTACAATGAGCAGTTCTTC; CDR3 protein: CASSPELVVGYNEQFF
J gene: TRBJ2-2; CDR3 length: 17; clone size: -; D gene: TRBD2; V gene: TRBV11-3; CDR3 DNA: TGTGCCAGCAGCTCAAGACTAGGGGACGGGGGGACCGGGGAGCTGTTTTTT; CDR3 protein: CASSSRLGDGGTGELFF
J gene: TRBJ1-5; CDR3 length: 14; clone size: -; D gene: -; V gene: TRBV6-5; CDR3 DNA: TGTGCCAGCAGCCTCCAGGGGCACAATCAGCCCCAGCATTTT; CDR3 protein: CASSLQGHNQPQHF
J gene: TRBJ1-2; CDR3 length: 13; clone size: -; D gene: -; V gene: TRBV5-6; CDR3 DNA: TGTGCCAGCAGCTTTCAAGTCGGGGGAGGCTACACCTTC; CDR3 protein: CASSFQVGGGYTF
J gene: TRBJ1-6; CDR3 length: 15; clone size: -; D gene: -; V gene: TRBV9; CDR3 DNA: TGTGCCAGCAGCGTAAATACGGGGGATAATTCACCCCTCCACTTT; CDR3 protein: CASSVNTGDNSPLHF
J gene: TRBJ2-7; CDR3 length: 13; clone size: once; D gene: -; V gene: TRBV5-1; CDR3 DNA: TGCGCCAGCAGCTTGGACCCTAGCTTCGAGCAGTACTTC; CDR3 protein: CASSLDPSFEQYF
J gene: TRBJ1-3; CDR3 length: 14; clone size: -; D gene: -; V gene: TRBV28; CDR3 DNA: TGTGCCAGCACAACAGGGCGAACTGGAAACACCATATATTTT; CDR3 protein: CASTTGRTGNTIYF
J gene: TRBJ1-2; CDR3 length: 15; clone size: -; D gene: TRBD1; V gene: TRBV5-4; CDR3 DNA: TGTGCCAGCAGCTTAGGAGGGACAGGGAACTATGGCTACACCTTC; CDR3 protein: CASSLGGTGNYGYTF
J gene: TRBJ1-1; CDR3 length: 18; clone size: many; D gene: TRBD1; V gene: TRBV18; CDR3 DNA: TGTGCCAGCTCACCACCTAGGGACAGGGTCACGATGAACACTGAAGCTTTCTTT; CDR3 protein: CASSPPRDRVTMNTEAFF
J gene: TRBJ1-2; CDR3 length: 13; clone size: -; D gene: TRBD1; V gene: TRBV28; CDR3 DNA: TGTGCCAGCAGTATGACAGGGGGAGATGGCTACACCTTC; CDR3 protein: CASSMTGGDGYTF